The 17 T cell receptor beta chains below come from one sample, sequenced in a study of cytomegalovirus exposure and HLA in healthy donors. The PCR employed 60 Vbeta primers together with 13 Jbeta primers. Only in-frame clones appear in the TCRdb table, and some are missing; sequencing was by immunoSEQ multiplex PCR. The profile covers some 120,000 clones, with around 74% appearing a single time and over 1.5% taken by the ten largest. The sample taken for sequencing was PBMCs. The receptors originated from a woman aged 18-29 years in good health and CMV-seronegative.

This chain uses TRBV7-2 with TRBJ2-2; a weak D match, TRBD1 (5 bases). This CDR3 has 15 amino acids. The V and J ends lost 2 bases and 6 bases respectively, with 13 bases between them. Looked up from germline, CDR1 is SGHTA and CDR2 is FQGNSA. The CDR3 nucleotides read TGTGCCAGCAGCTTACAGGGAAGGGTTTCCGGGGAGCTGTTTTTT. Translated, it gives CASSLQGRVSGELFF.

This clone has a handful of counts. DNA of the CDR3: TGCGCCAGCAGCCAATCGCCTCCGGGACAGGGGGCTTCCTACGAGCAGTACTTC. This gives the protein CASSQSPPGQGASYEQYF. The chain employs TRBV4-1 and TRBJ2-7, with 12 positions matching TRBD1. Trimming took 2 bases from V and 1 from J; bases not matched to a gene: 9. Germline CDR1 reads MGHRA; CDR2 reads YSYEKL. This CDR3 has 18 residues.

The chain joins TRBV11-2 to TRBJ2-2, with TRBD2 matching over 12 bases. This CDR3 comprises 15 residues. CDR1 SGHAT and CDR2 FQNNGV come from the germline V gene. The V segment lost 4 bases and the J segment 6 bases; nucleotides outside the gene matches: 3. The CDR3 loop reads CASSSSGGAPGELFF. CDR3 DNA: TGTGCCAGCAGCTCTAGCGGGGGGGCCCCCGGGGAGCTGTTTTTT.

This chain uses TRBV4-1 with TRBJ2-5; no definite D call. Germline values: CDR1 MGHRA, CDR2 YSYEKL. This CDR3 comprises 13 residues. The V gene lost 4 bases and the J gene lost 4 bases, with 10 bases spanning the gap. The CDR3 sequence: CASSLPTGETQYF. The CDR3 region has the DNA TGCGCCAGCAGCCTACCTACGGGAGAGACCCAGTACTTC.

This chain joins TRBV14 and TRBJ2-5; 8 bases fit TRBD2. The CDR3 is made up of 16 amino acids. Germline-derived CDR1 and CDR2 are SGHDN and FVKESK. With V trimmed by 1 base and J by 2 bases, 6 bases remained unmatched. CDR3 sequence reads: CASSQGTSLGQETQYF. In nucleotides, the CDR3 is TGTGCCAGCAGCCAAGGGACTAGCTTGGGTCAAGAGACCCAGTACTTC.

The chain recombines TRBV7-9 with TRBJ2-5; D perhaps matches TRBD1 (6 bases). This CDR3 spans 15 amino acids. Germline CDR1 reads SEHNR; CDR2 reads FQNEAQ (reference sequence). V lost 1 base and J 1 base, leaving 10 bases between the germline ends. The CDR3 protein is CASSLGQAIQETQYF. In DNA form, the CDR3 reads TGTGCCAGCAGCTTAGGACAGGCCATCCAAGAGACCCAGTACTTC. Complete variable domain (other parts from reference TRBV7-9 and TRBJ2-5): DTGVSQNPRHKITKRGQNVTFRCDPISEHNRLYWYRQTLGQGPEFLTYFQNEAQLEKSRLLSDRFSAERPKGSFSTLEIQRTEQGDSAMYLCASSLGQAIQETQYFGPGTRLLVL.

The chain carries TRBV7-2 and TRBJ2-5; weak D call: TRBD1 (6 bases). The germline V gene has CDR1 SGHTA and CDR2 FQGNSA. The V gene lost 0 bases and the J gene lost 4 bases, with 9 bases spanning the gap. CDR3 length: 14 residues. In DNA, the CDR3 is TGTGCCAGCAGCTTAGCGGGGGCCCTAGAGACCCAGTACTTC. Translating gives CASSLAGALETQYF.

This rearrangement joins TRBV5-4 to TRBJ2-3, with TRBD2 identical over 9 bases. From germline, CDR1 is SGHNT and CDR2 YYREEE (reference sequence). Losses at the gene ends were 0 bases for V and 6 bases for J; bases not matched to a gene: 2. This CDR3 is 14 amino acids long. The CDR3 reads CASSLALAGDTQYF. CDR3 in DNA: TGTGCCAGCAGCTTGGCACTAGCGGGTGATACGCAGTATTTT.

This chain uses TRBV30 with TRBJ2-7; D ambiguous. The germline V gene encodes CDR1 GTSNPN and CDR2 SVGIG (reference sequence). The CDR3 has 15 residues. V lost 0 bases, J lost 3 bases, and 15 bases lay in between. CDR3 in amino acids: CAWSVRWRRDYEQYF. The CDR3 bases are TGTGCCTGGAGTGTACGGTGGCGGAGAGACTACGAGCAGTACTTC.

The chain carries TRBV11-2 and TRBJ1-2, with a possible D match to TRBD1 (5 bases). The CDR3 is made up of 14 amino acids. In germline, CDR1 is SGHAT, CDR2 FQNNGV. Between the trimmed V and J ends, which lost 5 bases and 0 bases, there was a span of 10 bases. CDR3 sequence (DNA): TGTGCCAGCAGCCTACAGGTTTCTAACTATGGCTACACCTTC. This gives the protein CASSLQVSNYGYTF.

The V and J genes are TRBV2 and TRBJ2-7; D is possibly TRBD1 (5 bases). Germline V gives CDR1 SNHLY, CDR2 FYNNEI. V was cut by 4 bases and J by 7 bases, with 8 bases left in between. The CDR3 loop spans 11 amino acids. The CDR3 sequence is CASSVDREQYF. CDR3 coding DNA: TGTGCCAGCAGTGTAGACAGAGAGCAGTACTTC.

This clone was detected only once. The chain links TRBV28 to TRBJ2-7; 7 positions match TRBD1. This CDR3 is 16 amino acids long. The V and J ends lost 2 bases and 0 bases, in that order; junction bases with no gene match: 7. Germline CDR1 reads MDHEN; CDR2 reads SYDVKM. CDR3 nucleotide sequence: TGTGCCAGCAGTTTAGCAGACAGGGAATTCTCCTACGAGCAGTACTTC. Protein product: CASSLADREFSYEQYF.

This clone was seen only a few times. The genes are TRBV7-2 and TRBJ2-7; D may be TRBD2 (6 bases). This CDR3 contains 18 residues. Germline-derived CDR1 and CDR2 are SGHTA and FQGNSA. Between the trimmed V and J ends, which lost 5 bases and 3 bases, there was a span of 26 bases. The chain's CDR3 is CASSLDGRRSGPNYEQYF. In nucleotides, the CDR3 is TGTGCCAGCAGCCTAGATGGGAGGAGGTCAGGACCTAACTACGAGCAGTACTTC.

Note on this clone: A read error may account for a junction end that differs from germline. CDR3 protein: CASSSGTGTGLF. CDR3 DNA: TGTGCCAGCAGCTCAGGCACCGGGACAGGGCTCTTC. The chain couples TRBV28 to TRBJ2-7; TRBD1 agrees at 9 bases. Germline V lookup: CDR1 MDHEN, CDR2 SYDVKM. The CDR3 is 12 amino acids.

In nucleotides, the CDR3 is TGTGCCAGCAGTTATAACAGGGCTGATTATGGCTACACCTTC. This codes for CASSYNRADYGYTF. The chain couples TRBV6-6 to TRBJ1-2; a possible D gene is TRBD1 (6 bases). The CDR3 extends over 14 amino acids. V lost 3 bases and J lost 5, with 13 bases in between. Germline V lookup: CDR1 MNHNY, CDR2 SVGAGI (reference sequence).

This chain connects TRBV13 to TRBJ2-7; possibly TRBD2 for D (5 bases). The ends were cut back, 5 bases at V and 5 bases at J, with 16 bases in the middle. Germline assignment: CDR1 PRHDT and CDR2 FYEKMQ (reference sequence). The CDR3 is 14 amino acids. The CDR3 DNA reads TGTGCCAGCAGCGCCCGGACTCGTCTCGACGAGCAGTACTTC. Its translation is CASSARTRLDEQYF.

The chain joins TRBV6-5 to TRBJ1-2; 9 bases line up with TRBD1. Germline assignment: CDR1 MNHEY and CDR2 SVGAGI. The CDR3 contains 13 residues. The V and J ends lost 6 bases and 8 bases, in that order; junction bases with no gene match: 7. CDR3: CASRPGQGRGYTF. CDR3 DNA sequence: TGTGCCAGCAGACCGGGACAGGGTCGCGGCTACACCTTC.